This T cell receptor beta chain was retrieved from a study of blood T cell repertoires in COVID-19. Turning to the study itself: T cells, B-cell-depleted T cells, or PBMCs provided the cDNA or gDNA that served as material.

The assay was immunoSEQ multiplex PCR, and TCRdb's table has in-frame clones only and misses some. The sample includes about 32,000 clones, about 86% of them seen just once. V shed 5 bases and J 0 bases; nucleotides not matched to a gene: 10. The CDR3 loop spans 19 amino acids. Germline V CDR1 and CDR2: MNHNY, SVGAGI (reference sequence). The chain is built from TRBV6-6 and TRBJ2-3; 14 nucleotides agree with TRBD2. The receptor comes from a woman older than 75 with active or convalescent COVID-19. Input material: peripheral blood. DNA for the CDR3: TGTGCCAGCAGTCGGACCGGGACTAGCGGGAGAGCCAGCACAGATACGCAGTATTTT. Translated, it gives CASSRTGTSGRASTDTQYF.